This T cell receptor beta chain was retrieved from a study of T cell clonality in common variable immunodeficiency. TCRdb keeps only in-frame clones here, not all; method: immunoSEQ multiplex PCR. The profile covers about 35,000 clones, none occurring a single time. Patients and controls were mostly of Caucasian heritage. There are many counts of this clone. The antigen remains undetermined. The DNA ends 3 residues before the CDR3 does, and the rest of the CDR3 is filled in from the germline J gene. From germline, CDR1 is SGHNT and CDR2 YYREEE (reference sequence). The CDR3 has 16 residues. Deletions cut 0 bases from V and 5 bases from J, with 17 bases between. Study results and limitations: Shared TCRbeta clones were fewer between CVID subjects than controls.

The sequence derives from a person aged 18 to 70 in good health. The sample taken for sequencing was peripheral blood mononuclear cells. This chain joins TRBV5-4 and TRBJ2-5; perhaps TRBD1 as D (6 bases). The CDR3 loop is CASSLAGSTGGETQYF. Incomplete CDR3 DNA: TGTGCCAGCAGCTTGGCGGGGTCGACAGGTGGCGAGACC.